Below, 32 T cell receptor beta chains from the same sample are listed, as sequenced in a study of OX40 agonist ivuxolimab in advanced cancers. Data came from immunoSEQ multiplex PCR; TCRdb stores just in-frame clones and leaves some out. The table has tens of thousands of clones, 75% to 85% seen once. The starting material was CD4+ or CD8+ T cells sorted from blood, obtained in a trial of the OX40 agonist ivuxolimab. Source of these receptors: an adult with an advanced solid tumor such as melanoma, head and neck, liver or kidney cancer.

The CDR3 nucleotides read TGTGCCAGCAGCGGACGGACGAACACTGAAGCTTTCTTT. It codes for CASSGRTNTEAFF. The chain joins TRBV11-2 to TRBJ1-1, with D hard to call. Germline V gene sequence: CDR1 SGHAT, CDR2 FQNNGV. The CDR3 contains 13 residues. The V end was cut by 5 bases, the J end by 1 base, with 8 bases between. The whole variable domain, remainder taken from reference TRBV11-2 and TRBJ1-1, is EAGVAQSPRYKIIEKRQSVAFWCNPISGHATLYWYQQILGQGPKLLIQFQNNGVVDDSQLPKDRFSAERLKGVDSTLKIQPAKLEDSAVYLCASSGRTNTEAFFGQGTRLTVV.

The chain is built from TRBV7-9 and TRBJ1-1; 11 nucleotides agree with TRBD1. V gave up 3 bases and J gave up 3 bases; unmatched junction bases: 9. Germline V CDR1 and CDR2: SEHNR, FQNEAQ (reference sequence). The CDR3 runs to 17 residues. The CDR3 is CASSFALGQGADTEAFF. CDR3 nucleotide sequence: TGTGCCAGCAGCTTCGCCCTAGGACAGGGGGCCGACACTGAAGCTTTCTTT.

This chain uses TRBV10-3 with TRBJ2-7, with 11 bases lining up with TRBD1. Germline trimming cut 5 bases from V and 3 bases from J; bases unmatched to any gene: 3. The CDR3 is 14 residues long. Germline-derived CDR1 and CDR2 are ENHRY and SYGVKD. The CDR3 spells CAISPGTGGYEQYF. The CDR3 DNA reads as TGTGCCATCAGTCCCGGGACAGGGGGCTACGAGCAGTACTTC.

This clone was detected only once. The V gene is TRBV9, the J gene TRBJ2-7; D ambiguous. Trimming took 0 bases from V and 6 from J, leaving 10 bases between them. The CDR3 contains 13 residues. Germline CDR1 SGDLS, CDR2 YYNGEE. CDR3 DNA sequence: TGTGCCAGCAGCGTAGCTCCTCCCGGCGAGCAGTACTTC. This gives the protein CASSVAPPGEQYF.

This clone was observed a few times. The genes are TRBV11-3 and TRBJ2-5, with 10 positions matching TRBD2. CDR3 size: 16 residues. The germline V gene has CDR1 SGHNT and CDR2 YENEEA. V lost 1 base and J lost 2; bases outside the gene matches: 4. The CDR3 coding sequence is TGTGCCAGCAGCTTAGGGGTGACTAGCGGGCAAGAGACCCAGTACTTC. It is translated as CASSLGVTSGQETQYF.

This chain links TRBV6-5 with TRBJ1-2, with D possibly TRBD1 on 6 matching bases. CDR1 is MNHEY and CDR2 is SVGAGI in the germline V gene. Trimming removed 2 bases from V and 4 bases from J, with 11 bases in between. There are 14 residues in the CDR3. Here the CDR3 DNA reads TGTGCCAGCAGTTACCGGGGGCGAGTCTATGGCTACACCTTC. Translating gives CASSYRGRVYGYTF.

Only a few counts were recorded for this clone. The chain is built from TRBV7-9 and TRBJ1-1; perhaps TRBD1 as D (6 bases). The germline gives CDR1 SEHNR, CDR2 FQNEAQ (reference sequence). Trimming removed 5 bases from V and 4 bases from J, with 14 bases in between. This CDR3 is 14 amino acids long. The CDR3 DNA reads as TGTGCCAGCAGCCCACAGGGTGAGGGCACTGAAGCTTTCTTT. Translated, it gives CASSPQGEGTEAFF.

The chain recombines TRBV18 with TRBJ2-5; D perhaps matches TRBD1 (6 bases). V was cut by 2 bases and J by 7 bases, with 14 bases left in between. This CDR3 spans 14 amino acids. Germline-derived CDR1 and CDR2 are KGHSH and LQKENI. CDR3 DNA: TGTGCCAGCTCACCAGGGGGCGGAGAAGGGACCCAGTACTTC. As protein: CASSPGGGEGTQYF.

This clone came up many times. The chain recombines TRBV18 with TRBJ1-2; D gene ambiguous. Germline V gene lookup returns CDR1 KGHSH and CDR2 LQKENI. The CDR3 sequence is 13 residues long. Trimming left V 2 bases short and J 6 bases short, with 10 bases between. This CDR3 is CASSPYGKDGYTF. The CDR3 coding sequence is TGTGCCAGCTCACCATACGGAAAGGATGGCTACACCTTC.

The chain has TRBV11-3 and TRBJ2-7; D perhaps matches TRBD1 (6 bases). The CDR3 consists of 12 residues. Looked up from germline, CDR1 is SGHNT and CDR2 is YENEEA. V gave up 6 bases and J gave up 7 bases, with 13 bases separating them. CDR3 sequence (DNA): TGTGCCAGCAGTTACCGGGGACAAGAGCAGTACTTC. Its translation is CASSYRGQEQYF.

The chain is built from TRBV6-1 and TRBJ1-5, with unresolved D. Germline CDR1 is MNHNS and CDR2 is SASEGT. The ends were cut back, 5 bases at V and 6 bases at J, with 14 bases in the middle. The CDR3 is 14 amino acids. This CDR3 is CASSPVQSAQPQHF. CDR3 bases: TGTGCCAGCAGTCCGGTACAGTCGGCTCAGCCCCAGCATTTT.

The V gene is TRBV15, the J gene TRBJ2-7, with D unresolved. In germline, CDR1 is LNHNV, CDR2 YYDKDF (reference sequence). CDR3 length equals 17 residues. Between the trimmed V and J ends, which lost 1 base and 4 bases, there was a span of 20 bases. In DNA, the CDR3 is TGTGCCACCAGCAGAGTATATGTCTCGGACCACGATTACGAGCAGTACTTC. The encoded protein is CATSRVYVSDHDYEQYF.

V usage is TRBV5-4 and J usage is TRBJ2-7; possible D gene TRBD2, 6 bases. V gave up 4 bases and J gave up 2 bases, with 19 bases separating them. Germline assignment: CDR1 SGHNT and CDR2 YYREEE (reference sequence). The CDR3 runs to 16 residues. In nucleotides, the CDR3 is TGTGCCAGCAGCACCTTGCTAGCGACCCCACCCTACGAGCAGTACTTC. Translated: CASSTLLATPPYEQYF.

This chain connects TRBV27 to TRBJ2-3, with 11 positions matching TRBD2. V shed 8 bases, J shed 5 bases, and the junction held 12 bases outside the gene matches. The CDR3 has 16 residues. Germline V CDR1 and CDR2: MNHEY, SMNVEV (reference sequence). As DNA, the CDR3 is TGTGCCAGCTTTCGTTATAGCGGGGGGGCTGGAGATACGCAGTATTTT. Translated, it gives CASFRYSGGAGDTQYF.

J is TRBJ2-7 and V is TRBV7-2, with unresolved D. Germline assignment: CDR1 SGHTA and CDR2 FQGNSA. The ends were cut back, 3 bases at V and 5 bases at J, with 11 bases in the middle. The CDR3 contains 13 residues. The CDR3, as DNA: TGTGCCAGCAGCTTCGGGCATGGGAACGAGCAGTACTTC. Amino acid sequence: CASSFGHGNEQYF.

This clone was counted only a few times. The genes are TRBV7-2 and TRBJ2-6; tentatively, D is TRBD2 (6 bases). Germline CDR1 is SGHTA and CDR2 is FQGNSA. Trimming shortened V by 3 bases and J by 1 base, and 7 bases separated the two germline ends. CDR3 length equals 15 residues. The CDR3: CASSFGGSGANVLTF. For the CDR3, the DNA is TGTGCCAGCAGCTTCGGGGGTTCTGGGGCCAACGTCCTGACTTTC.

This sequence joins TRBV18 and TRBJ2-1; D tentatively reads TRBD1 or TRBD2 (5 bases each). V lost 5 bases and J 2 bases, leaving 13 bases between the germline ends. The CDR3 covers 15 residues. Per germline, CDR1 KGHSH and CDR2 LQKENI. CDR3 sequence (DNA): TGTGCCAGCTCATGGGGGACGGGGACCTACAATGAGCAGTTCTTC. This encodes CASSWGTGTYNEQFF.

The chain combines TRBV6-5 with TRBJ1-2, with D possibly being TRBD1 (5 bases). V was cut by 6 bases and J by 4 bases, with 18 bases left in between. This CDR3 has 15 residues. The germline gives CDR1 MNHEY, CDR2 SVGAGI. CDR3 protein: CASSLGGGESYGYTF. The DNA for the CDR3 is TGTGCCAGCAGCCTCGGGGGAGGGGAGTCCTATGGCTACACCTTC.

The rearrangement uses TRBV11-2 and TRBJ2-2; maybe TRBD2 (6 bases). V shed 5 bases and J shed 7 bases, with 8 bases lying between them. The germline CDR1 and CDR2 sequences are SGHAT and FQNNGV. The CDR3 length is 12 residues. The CDR3 loop reads CASSRDFGELFF. The CDR3 coding sequence is TGTGCCAGCAGCCGGGACTTCGGGGAGCTGTTTTTT.

As for this clone: Sequence at one end of the junction differs from germline and may be a read error. The CDR3 is CASSQRENDSPIF. The CDR3 DNA reads TGCGCCAGCAGCCAGCGGGAAAACGACTCGCCGATCTTC. V and J are TRBV4-1 and TRBJ2-1, with a weak D call TRBD2 (6 bases). CDR3 length: 13 amino acids. Looked up from germline, CDR1 is MGHRA and CDR2 is YSYEKL.

The J gene is TRBJ1-3, the V gene TRBV18; no clear D gene. The CDR3 covers 15 residues. In germline, CDR1 is KGHSH, CDR2 LQKENI. V was pared by 3 bases and J by 4 bases, with 13 bases between. The chain's CDR3 is CASSPGGSPGNTIYF. CDR3 DNA sequence: TGTGCCAGCTCACCGGGAGGGTCACCCGGAAACACCATATATTTT. Using reference TRBV18 and TRBJ1-3 for the parts outside the CDR3, the full variable domain is NAGVMQNPRHLVRRRGQEARLRCSPMKGHSHVYWYRQLPEEGLKFMVYLQKENIIDESGMPKERFSAEFPKEGPSILRIQQVVRGDSAAYFCASSPGGSPGNTIYFGEGSWLTVV.

This sequence joins TRBV4-2 and TRBJ2-2; D unclear. The CDR3 has 15 amino acids. The V end lost 4 bases, the J end lost 0 bases, and 9 bases lay between the germline ends. From germline, CDR1 is LGHNA and CDR2 YNFKEQ. The CDR3 region is CASSPGKSNTGELFF. The CDR3 DNA follows: TGTGCCAGCAGCCCCGGCAAGTCGAACACCGGGGAGCTGTTTTTT.

The rearrangement uses TRBV5-5 and TRBJ2-7, with 8 bases fitting TRBD1. The V segment lost 4 bases and the J segment 6 bases; nucleotides outside the gene matches: 12. Germline-derived CDR1 and CDR2 are SGHKS and YYEKEE (reference sequence). The CDR3 is 15 amino acids. CDR3 sequence (DNA): TGTGCCAGCAGCGACTACCCAGGGGGCGAAGGCGAGCAGTACTTC. Translated: CASSDYPGGEGEQYF.

V gene TRBV25-1 combines with J gene TRBJ2-1, with a tentative D call TRBD1 (6 bases). The ends were cut back, 5 bases at V and 6 bases at J, with 14 bases in the middle. In germline, CDR1 is MGHDK, CDR2 SYGVNS. The CDR3 totals 14 residues. The CDR3 DNA sequence: TGTGCCAGCAGTTTTCTAGACAGGTCCAATGAGCAGTTCTTC. This encodes CASSFLDRSNEQFF. The full variable domain, with the rest looked up from reference TRBV25-1 and TRBJ2-1, is EADIYQTPRYLVIGTGKKITLECSQTMGHDKMYWYQQDPGMELHLIHYSYGVNSTEKGDLSSESTVSRIRTEHFPLTLESARPSHTSQYLCASSFLDRSNEQFFGPGTRLTVL.

This chain connects TRBV9 to TRBJ2-7, with TRBD1 matching 12 bases. Germline-derived CDR1 and CDR2 are SGDLS and YYNGEE. This CDR3 comprises 16 residues. The J segment lost 5 bases and the V segment lost 3 bases, leaving 9 bases of the junction unmatched. CDR3 protein: CASSDPGQGAMNEQYF. CDR3 in DNA: TGTGCCAGCAGCGACCCGGGACAGGGGGCGATGAACGAGCAGTACTTC.

The chain combines TRBV9 with TRBJ2-2; TRBD2 matches at 12 bases. Per germline, CDR1 SGDLS and CDR2 YYNGEE. V shed 0 bases and J 6 bases; nucleotides not matched to a gene: 3. There are 16 residues in the CDR3. The CDR3 sequence is CASSVGSSGRAGELFF. CDR3 DNA: TGTGCCAGCAGCGTAGGGTCTAGCGGGAGGGCCGGGGAGCTGTTTTTT.

As DNA, the CDR3 is TGCGCCAGCAGCTCGAACCCTACAGGGTCGGCTGAAGCTTTCTTT. Translation gives CASSSNPTGSAEAFF. The rearrangement links TRBV5-1 to TRBJ1-1, with D possibly TRBD1 on 6 matching bases. V shed 3 bases and J shed 6 bases, with 18 bases lying between them. The germline V gene encodes CDR1 SGHRS and CDR2 YFSETQ. The CDR3 is 15 residues long.

V usage is TRBV4-2 and J usage is TRBJ1-4; 7 bases are shared with TRBD1. Germline trimming cut 3 bases from V and 4 bases from J; bases unmatched to any gene: 8. The V gene's germline CDR1 is LGHNA and CDR2 YNFKEQ. This CDR3 has 16 residues. CDR3 in amino acids: CASSQNRGGGNEKLFF. The CDR3 DNA sequence: TGTGCCAGCAGCCAGAACAGGGGCGGGGGTAATGAAAAACTGTTTTTT.

The table lists this clone with a count of one. CDR3 residues: CASSPSGAGAREQYF. DNA of the CDR3: TGTGCCAGCAGCCCCTCGGGGGCGGGGGCTAGGGAGCAGTACTTC. This chain links TRBV4-2 with TRBJ2-7; tentative D call: TRBD2 (7 bases). This CDR3 comprises 15 residues. V was trimmed by 4 bases and J by 7 bases, leaving 20 bases between them. Germline assignment: CDR1 LGHNA and CDR2 YNFKEQ.

The CDR3 reads CASRTGQKSYEQYF. The DNA of the CDR3 is TGTGCCAGCCGAACTGGACAGAAATCCTACGAGCAGTACTTC. The rearrangement links TRBV6-5 to TRBJ2-7; perhaps TRBD1 as D (6 bases). The CDR3 has 14 amino acids. V was trimmed by 8 bases and J by 1 base, leaving 15 bases between them. The germline gives CDR1 MNHEY, CDR2 SVGAGI.

This clone was recorded only once. The J gene is TRBJ2-5, the V gene TRBV5-1, with 9 bases aligning to TRBD1. There are 14 residues in the CDR3. After removal of 4 bases from V and 2 bases from J, the junction contained 3 bases not matched to a gene. Germline loops: CDR1 SGHRS, CDR2 YFSETQ. Here the CDR3 reads CASSVDRGQETQYF. CDR3 DNA: TGCGCCAGCAGCGTGGACAGGGGTCAAGAGACCCAGTACTTC.

The genes are TRBV21-1 and TRBJ2-1; TRBD1 is the table's D call and was not checked against the DNA. TRBV21-1 is designated a pseudogene. There are 17 residues in the CDR3. The CDR3 region has the DNA TGTGCCAGCAGCACCCAACACCGGGACAGGGACTACAATGAGCAGTTCTTC. Translating gives CASSTQHRDRDYNEQFF.